The 24 T cell receptor beta chains below all came from one sample that was sequenced in a study of cytomegalovirus exposure and HLA in healthy donors. Both 60 Vbeta primers and 13 Jbeta primers went into the PCR. Profiling relied on immunoSEQ multiplex PCR, and the TCRdb table lists in-frame clones only, not all of them. The sample includes roughly 140,000 clones, 64% of them seen just once. Sequencing input: PBMCs. The receptors were gathered from a woman in her 30s in good health and CMV-seropositive.

The chain combines TRBV2 with TRBJ2-2; D gene uncertain. The V end lost 4 bases, the J end lost 2 bases, and 11 bases lay between the germline ends. CDR3 length equals 15 residues. In germline, CDR1 is SNHLY, CDR2 FYNNEI. CDR3 DNA: TGTGCCAGCAGTGGCCAGGCGCTTAACACCGGGGAGCTGTTTTTT. Protein: CASSGQALNTGELFF.

The chain couples TRBV7-9 to TRBJ2-5; possibly TRBD1 for D (6 bases). Germline V CDR1 and CDR2: SEHNR, FQNEAQ (reference sequence). The length of the CDR3 is 14 residues. The V end lost 6 bases, the J end lost 1 base, and 12 bases lay between the germline ends. This CDR3 reads CASRPSGAQETQYF. CDR3 nucleotides: TGTGCCAGCAGGCCGTCAGGGGCCCAAGAGACCCAGTACTTC.

This chain connects TRBV5-1 to TRBJ2-6; 7 nucleotides line up with TRBD1. With V trimmed by 0 bases and J by 0 bases, 6 bases remained unmatched. This CDR3 comprises 18 residues. Germline-derived CDR1 and CDR2 are SGHRS and YFSETQ. For the CDR3, the DNA is TGCGCCAGCAGCTTGGAAGAGACAGGGCTCTCTGGGGCCAACGTCCTGACTTTC. This gives the protein CASSLEETGLSGANVLTF. Looking up the rest from reference TRBV5-1 and TRBJ2-6 gives the full variable domain: KAGVTQTPRYLIKTRGQQVTLSCSPISGHRSVSWYQQTPGQGLQFLFEYFSETQRNKGNFPGRFSGRQFSNSRSEMNVSTLELGDSALYLCASSLEETGLSGANVLTFGAGSRLTVL.

The chain recombines TRBV18 with TRBJ1-1, with a tentative D call TRBD1 (5 bases). The ends were cut back, 6 bases at V and 7 bases at J, with 15 bases in the middle. Germline V CDR1 and CDR2: KGHSH, LQKENI. CDR3 length equals 13 residues. The CDR3 region has the DNA TGTGCCAGCTCTCGGCCGGGGGTTAATGAAGCTTTCTTT. Its translation is CASSRPGVNEAFF.

V and J are TRBV7-9 and TRBJ1-2; TRBD1 is a possible D gene (6 bases). The CDR3 is 15 residues long. Trimming cost V 7 bases and J 4 bases, with 19 bases left between them. The germline V gene encodes CDR1 SEHNR and CDR2 FQNEAQ (reference sequence). The CDR3 nucleotides are TGTGCCAGCATCCTAGTCCAGGGGCGGTTCTATGGCTACACCTTC. The encoded protein is CASILVQGRFYGYTF.

The V call is TRBV11-2, the J call TRBJ2-7; no clear D gene. V was trimmed by 2 bases and J by 2 bases, leaving 7 bases between them. Germline values: CDR1 SGHAT, CDR2 FQNNGV. This CDR3 has 13 residues. The chain's CDR3 is CASSLYSAYEQYF. As DNA, the CDR3 is TGTGCCAGCAGCTTATACAGTGCCTACGAGCAGTACTTC.

The chain combines TRBV7-8 with TRBJ1-2, with TRBD1 identical over 7 bases. This CDR3 has 13 amino acids. After removal of 5 bases from V and 6 bases from J, the junction contained 6 bases not matched to a gene. Germline V gene lookup returns CDR1 SGHVS and CDR2 FQNEAQ. The CDR3 loop is CASSPTGIDGYTF. CDR3 DNA sequence: TGTGCCAGCAGCCCGACAGGGATTGATGGCTACACCTTC. Drawing the rest from reference TRBV7-8 and TRBJ1-2, the complete variable domain is GAGVSQSPRYKVAKRGQDVALRCDPISGHVSLFWYQQALGQGPEFLTYFQNEAQLDKSGLPSDRFFAERPEGSVSTLKIQRTQQEDSAVYLCASSPTGIDGYTFGSGTRLTVV.

V and J are TRBV2 and TRBJ2-5; TRBD2 aligns across 10 bases. The J call is doubtful: the DNA matches TRBJ2-7 better. Germline assignment: CDR1 SNHLY and CDR2 FYNNEI. The CDR3 length is 15 residues. CDR3 coding DNA: TGTGCCAGCACTGACTGGACTAGCGGCTCCTACGAGCAGTACTTC. The encoded protein is CASTDWTSGSYEQYF.

The chain's CDR3 is CASSHQNYGYTF. In nucleotides, the CDR3 is TGTGCCAGCAGCCACCAGAACTATGGCTACACCTTC. V is TRBV13 and J is TRBJ1-2, with unresolved D. From germline, CDR1 is PRHDT and CDR2 FYEKMQ (reference sequence). The germline V and J ends were trimmed by 5 bases and 2 bases, with 6 bases remaining between them. CDR3 size: 12 residues.

This chain connects TRBV2 to TRBJ2-3, with 8 bases matching TRBD2. The length of the CDR3 is 12 residues. The germline V gene encodes CDR1 SNHLY and CDR2 FYNNEI. The junction had 3 bases not matched to a gene; V was cut back by 9 bases and J by 4 bases. CDR3 in amino acids: CASRRGADTQYF. The CDR3 bases are TGTGCCAGTAGGCGGGGGGCAGATACGCAGTATTTT.

The chain links TRBV18 to TRBJ2-7, with D uncertain. CDR3 length: 12 residues. The ends were cut back, 1 base at V and 3 bases at J, with 4 bases in the middle. Germline CDR1 is KGHSH and CDR2 is LQKENI. The CDR3 nucleotides read TGTGCCAGCTCACCACGAGGCTACGAGCAGTACTTC. It translates to CASSPRGYEQYF.

The J gene is TRBJ1-6, the V gene TRBV30; a possible D gene is TRBD1 (6 bases). The germline gives CDR1 GTSNPN, CDR2 SVGIG (reference sequence). V was clipped by 7 bases and J by 5 bases, with 15 bases between them. The CDR3 sequence is 14 residues long. Written as DNA, the CDR3 is TGTGCCTCCGAAGGAGGACAGAATAATTCACCCCTCCACTTT. It codes for CASEGGQNNSPLHF.

As to this clone: The final CDR3 position lacks the conserved phenylalanine or tryptophan, pointing to a likely read error. The V call is TRBV30, the J call TRBJ1-2; D is possibly TRBD1 (5 bases). Trimming pared 3 bases from V and 3 bases from J, leaving 14 bases between. Germline assignment: CDR1 GTSNPN and CDR2 SVGIG (reference sequence). The CDR3 extends over 14 amino acids. CDR3 sequence reads: CAWSTTARYYGYTL. The CDR3 coding sequence is TGTGCCTGGAGCACGACAGCCCGTTACTATGGCTACACCCTC.

V gene TRBV11-2 combines with J gene TRBJ2-3; 14 nucleotides match TRBD2. Germline V gene lookup returns CDR1 SGHAT and CDR2 FQNNGV. V shed 3 bases, J shed 5 bases, and the junction held 4 bases outside the gene matches. The CDR3 sequence is 16 residues long. CDR3 residues: CASSFRLAGGQDTQYF. DNA of the CDR3: TGTGCCAGCAGCTTTCGACTAGCGGGAGGGCAAGATACGCAGTATTTT.

This sequence joins TRBV7-6 and TRBJ1-3, with no clear D. Germline-derived CDR1 and CDR2 are SGHVS and FNYEAQ. V shed 4 bases and J shed 5 bases, with 9 bases lying between them. This CDR3 has 13 amino acids. CDR3 region: CASSSNDRNTIYF. Written as DNA, the CDR3 is TGTGCCAGCAGCTCTAACGACAGAAACACCATATATTTT.

Details on this clone: Other nucleotide sequences in the sample specify the same CDR3. The rearrangement uses TRBV7-9 and TRBJ1-3; the match to TRBD1 covers 7 bases. Germline CDR1 SEHNR, CDR2 FQNEAQ (reference sequence). The CDR3 runs to 13 residues. The V segment lost 8 bases and the J segment 2 bases; nucleotides outside the gene matches: 3. CDR3: CASGTGAGNTIYF. The CDR3 DNA reads TGTGCCAGCGGAACAGGGGCTGGAAACACCATATATTTT.

This clone is a singleton in its sample. The chain couples TRBV27 to TRBJ1-2; the match to TRBD1 covers 12 bases. V trimming: 6 bases; J trimming: 3 bases; junction bases outside the gene matches: 11. Germline V lookup: CDR1 MNHEY, CDR2 SMNVEV (reference sequence). The CDR3 runs to 17 residues. CDR3 amino acids: CASSPRGTGGADYGYTF. DNA of the CDR3: TGTGCCAGCAGCCCAAGAGGGACAGGGGGCGCTGACTATGGCTACACCTTC.

This clone was detected a few times. The CDR3 DNA is TGTGCCAGCTACAGGGACAACTTTGGTGGCTACACCTTC. Protein: CASYRDNFGGYTF. V is TRBV7-9 and J is TRBJ1-2; D may be TRBD1 (6 bases). The germline V and J ends were trimmed by 8 bases and 7 bases, with 17 bases remaining between them. This CDR3 contains 13 residues. Germline CDR1 is SEHNR and CDR2 is FQNEAQ (reference sequence).

The chain carries TRBV5-6 and TRBJ2-1; 10 nucleotides align to TRBD2. CDR1 and CDR2 from the germline V gene are SGHDT and YYEEEE. The CDR3 has 15 amino acids. Trimming cost V 0 bases and J 8 bases; bases outside gene matches: 5. The CDR3 loop is CASSLVLAGVDEQFF. CDR3 nucleotides: TGTGCCAGCAGCTTGGTCCTAGCGGGAGTGGATGAGCAGTTCTTC.

The V and J genes are TRBV5-1 and TRBJ2-2; D is perhaps TRBD1 or TRBD2 (6 bases each). V lost 4 bases to trimming and J lost 5 bases, with 21 bases between them. Germline V gives CDR1 SGHRS, CDR2 YFSETQ. This CDR3 has 17 amino acids. CDR3 nucleotides: TGCGCCAGCAGCCTGGGGGGCGGCCCCTACGGAACCGGGGAGCTGTTTTTT. Protein sequence: CASSLGGGPYGTGELFF.

The DNA of the CDR3 is TGTGCCAGCTCAGGTTCCGGGACTAGCGGGAGAAGGGCCTACAATGAGCAGTTCTTC. This translates into CASSGSGTSGRRAYNEQFF. V is TRBV18 and J is TRBJ2-1; 14 nucleotides agree with TRBD2. The J segment lost 2 bases and the V segment lost 5 bases, leaving 11 bases of the junction unmatched. Germline assignment: CDR1 KGHSH and CDR2 LQKENI. This CDR3 is built from 19 residues.

The rearrangement joins TRBV4-1 to TRBJ2-1; no definite D call. CDR3 length: 13 residues. Trimming left V 4 bases short and J 5 bases short, with 9 bases between. Per germline, CDR1 MGHRA and CDR2 YSYEKL. CDR3 amino acids: CASSLTRHNEQFF. In DNA, the CDR3 is TGCGCCAGCAGCCTCACTCGTCACAATGAGCAGTTCTTC.

This clone was picked up a small number of times. The CDR3: CAWRDGPGGARGYTF. Here the CDR3 DNA reads TGTGCCTGGAGAGACGGCCCGGGGGGAGCTCGGGGCTACACCTTC. This chain joins TRBV30 and TRBJ1-2; TRBD1 might be the D (5 bases). Germline-derived CDR1 and CDR2 are GTSNPN and SVGIG (reference sequence). This CDR3 has 15 residues. Trimming pared 3 bases from V and 8 bases from J, leaving 22 bases between.

This chain connects TRBV7-9 to TRBJ2-5, with 8 bases fitting TRBD2. The CDR3 loop spans 14 amino acids. The germline CDR1 and CDR2 sequences are SEHNR and FQNEAQ (reference sequence). Unmatched junction bases numbered 5, after V lost 3 bases and J lost 5 bases. CDR3: CASSFAGGGETQYF. DNA for the CDR3: TGTGCCAGCAGCTTCGCGGGAGGAGGTGAGACCCAGTACTTC. The full variable domain, in which reference TRBV7-9 and TRBJ2-5 provide the parts outside the CDR3, is DTGVSQNPRHKITKRGQNVTFRCDPISEHNRLYWYRQTLGQGPEFLTYFQNEAQLEKSRLLSDRFSAERPKGSFSTLEIQRTEQGDSAMYLCASSFAGGGETQYFGPGTRLLVL.